These 21 T cell receptor beta chains originate from one sample sequenced in a study of neurological immune-mediated disorders. TCRdb recomputed calls from the 5' RACE reads with MiXCR, one row per CDR3 protein. The data hold 27,000 or so distinct CDR3 sequences, with around 21% observed a single time. The specimen sequenced was PBMCs. The receptors shown here come from a woman in her sixties or seventies in good health.

This clonotype is categorized as medium-sized. The V and J genes are TRBV10-3 and TRBJ2-2, with D perhaps TRBD2 (5 bases). CDR3 size: 14 residues. V was pared by 7 bases and J by 5 bases, with 14 bases between. Germline V gene sequence: CDR1 ENHRY, CDR2 SYGVKD. The CDR3 loop is CAITIAWDTGELFF. As DNA, the CDR3 is TGTGCCATCACTATAGCGTGGGATACCGGGGAGCTGTTTTTT.

This clonotype was picked up many times. V gene TRBV7-9 combines with J gene TRBJ1-3, with D unresolved. Trimming removed 1 base from V and 4 bases from J, with 17 bases in between. CDR1 is SEHNR and CDR2 is FQNEAQ in the germline V gene (reference sequence). The CDR3 has 17 residues. This chain's CDR3 is CASSLDVGRVYGNTIYF. In DNA, the CDR3 is TGTGCCAGCAGCTTAGACGTCGGAAGGGTTTACGGAAACACCATATATTTT.

Many counts were recorded for this clonotype. This chain links TRBV6-1 with TRBJ1-2; tentative D call: TRBD1 (6 bases). The ends were cut back, 2 bases at V and 4 bases at J, with 11 bases in the middle. This CDR3 is 14 amino acids long. Germline values: CDR1 MNHNS, CDR2 SASEGT. CDR3 sequence: CASSETGARYGYTF. CDR3 DNA sequence: TGTGCCAGCAGTGAAACGGGGGCACGCTATGGCTACACCTTC.

The table lists this clonotype with many counts. The chain couples TRBV5-5 to TRBJ1-6; D remains ambiguous. Germline CDR1 is SGHKS and CDR2 is YYEKEE (reference sequence). V lost 0 bases and J lost 7, with 8 bases in between. This CDR3 is built from 14 residues. DNA for the CDR3: TGTGCCAGCAGCTTGGGAGGGTTCAATTCACCCCTCCACTTT. Amino acids: CASSLGGFNSPLHF.

This clonotype was observed at least ten times. The chain recombines TRBV5-1 with TRBJ2-5, with 8 bases aligning to TRBD2. The germline V gene encodes CDR1 SGHRS and CDR2 YFSETQ. The CDR3 is made up of 16 amino acids. V was pared by 0 bases and J by 3 bases, with 7 bases of the junction left unmatched. The CDR3 nucleotides read TGCGCCAGCAGCTTGGGACGGGGGGGCCGAGAAGAGACCCAGTACTTC. Translation: CASSLGRGGREETQYF.

This clonotype was seen repeatedly, ten times or more. The rearrangement joins TRBV6-6 to TRBJ2-1, with 8 bases that match TRBD2. J gave up 0 bases and V 6 bases, and 13 bases lay outside the gene matches. The CDR3 consists of 18 residues. Germline assignment: CDR1 MNHNY and CDR2 SVGAGI (reference sequence). The CDR3 region is CASRWRPSGGRSYNEQFF. The CDR3 DNA follows: TGTGCCAGCAGATGGAGGCCGTCGGGGGGGCGCTCCTACAATGAGCAGTTCTTC.

Sample share makes this clonotype medium-sized. V usage is TRBV15 and J usage is TRBJ1-2, with D hard to call. This CDR3 comprises 13 residues. The V gene's germline CDR1 is LNHNV and CDR2 YYDKDF (reference sequence). Trimming cost V 1 base and J 4 bases, with 7 bases left between them. The CDR3 loop is CATSRGLPYGYTF. The CDR3 DNA reads as TGTGCCACCAGCAGAGGCCTTCCCTATGGCTACACCTTC. The full variable domain, in which reference TRBV15 and TRBJ1-2 provide the parts outside the CDR3, is DAMVIQNPRYQVTQFGKPVTLSCSQTLNHNVMYWYQQKSSQAPKLLFHYYDKDFNNEADTPDNFQSRRPNTSFCFLDIRSPGLGDTAMYLCATSRGLPYGYTFGSGTRLTVV.

This clonotype has at least ten counts. The chain employs TRBV20-1 and TRBJ1-2, with 7 bases aligning to TRBD1. This CDR3 has 13 amino acids. CDR1 DFQATT and CDR2 SNEGSKA come from the germline V gene (reference sequence). V was clipped by 4 bases and J by 8 bases; unmatched bases: 10. For the CDR3, the DNA is TGCAGTGCTACATTAACAGGGGCGAAGGGCTACACCTTC. It codes for CSATLTGAKGYTF.

This clonotype has ten or more counts. The chain is built from TRBV20-1 and TRBJ2-1, with a weak D call TRBD2 (5 bases). The CDR3 consists of 12 residues. The V gene's germline CDR1 is DFQATT and CDR2 SNEGSKA (reference sequence). Trimming took off 4 bases at V and 12 bases at J, with 16 bases between the two ends. CDR3 sequence reads: CSATPGIGSQFF. CDR3 bases: TGCAGTGCTACCCCCGGGATAGGGTCGCAGTTCTTC.

This clonotype was counted many times. V and J are TRBV7-2 and TRBJ2-5, with TRBD1 matching over 9 bases. The CDR3 runs to 17 residues. Germline values: CDR1 SGHTA, CDR2 FQGNSA. V lost 8 bases and J lost 4; bases outside the gene matches: 17. The CDR3: CASDPGQGRVYRETQYF. The CDR3 coding sequence is TGTGCCAGCGATCCCGGACAGGGGAGGGTGTATCGAGAGACCCAGTACTTC.

This clonotype was seen ten or more times. This CDR3 reads CASTEVLPSGPYEQYF. In DNA form, the CDR3 reads TGTGCCAGCACCGAAGTTCTCCCTAGCGGTCCCTACGAGCAGTACTTC. The V call is TRBV12-3 or TRBV12-4, the J call TRBJ2-7; TRBD2 aligns across 7 bases. Trimming at V came to 7 bases and at J to 2 bases, leaving 14 bases not matched to a gene. The CDR3 runs to 16 residues.

This chain connects TRBV15 to TRBJ2-3, with 8 positions matching TRBD2. The CDR3 totals 15 residues. V shed 5 bases, J shed 4 bases, and the junction held 8 bases outside the gene matches. The germline CDR1 and CDR2 sequences are LNHNV and YYDKDF (reference sequence). The CDR3 here is CATSGSAGAADTQYF. Written as DNA, the CDR3 is TGTGCCACCAGCGGTTCAGCGGGAGCAGCAGATACGCAGTATTTT. The whole variable domain, filled in from reference TRBV15 and TRBJ2-3, reads DAMVIQNPRYQVTQFGKPVTLSCSQTLNHNVMYWYQQKSSQAPKLLFHYYDKDFNNEADTPDNFQSRRPNTSFCFLDIRSPGLGDTAMYLCATSGSAGAADTQYFGPGTRLTVL.

This clonotype was detected many times. This sequence joins TRBV4-3 and TRBJ2-5, with 7 bases identical to TRBD1. This CDR3 spans 13 amino acids. CDR1 LGHNA and CDR2 YSLEER come from the germline V gene. The V gene end was trimmed by 4 bases and the J gene end by 6 bases; junction bases not matched to a gene: 5. Here the CDR3 DNA reads TGCGCCAGCAGCCCGACAGGGTCCAAGACCCAGTACTTC. It translates to CASSPTGSKTQYF.

This clonotype was seen repeatedly, ten times or more. The chain carries TRBV29-1 and TRBJ1-2; the match to TRBD1 covers 7 bases. The V gene end was trimmed by 7 bases and the J gene end by 6 bases; junction bases not matched to a gene: 11. CDR1 is SQVTM and CDR2 is ANQGSEA in the germline V gene. This CDR3 region has 13 residues. CDR3 protein: CSAVKTGSDGYTF. The CDR3 nucleotides read TGCAGCGCCGTCAAGACAGGGAGTGATGGCTACACCTTC.

This clonotype was recorded many times. The chain employs TRBV7-6 and TRBJ2-5, with 9 bases that match TRBD1. The CDR3 length is 15 residues. Germline V CDR1 and CDR2: SGHVS, FNYEAQ. V dropped 5 bases and J dropped 2; count of bases not matched to a gene: 6. CDR3 coding DNA: TGTGCCAGCAGCCCCGGGACAGGGTCTCAAGAGACCCAGTACTTC. Translation gives CASSPGTGSQETQYF.

The table lists this clonotype with many counts. The chain's CDR3 is CSARDRDRGRLETQYF. The DNA of the CDR3 is TGCAGTGCTAGAGACCGGGACAGGGGGCGATTGGAGACCCAGTACTTC. The chain couples TRBV20-1 to TRBJ2-5; 12 bases are shared with TRBD1. V trimming: 0 bases; J trimming: 5 bases; junction bases outside the gene matches: 7. The CDR3 has 16 amino acids. Germline V CDR1 and CDR2: DFQATT, SNEGSKA (reference sequence).

There are many counts of this clonotype. The chain links TRBV10-3 to TRBJ2-7; 10 bases map to TRBD2. Germline V lookup: CDR1 ENHRY, CDR2 SYGVKD. This CDR3 spans 14 amino acids. V lost 6 bases to trimming and J lost 4 bases; unmatched junction nucleotides: 6. CDR3 residues: CAISRSGGRYEQYF. The CDR3 DNA is TGTGCCATCAGCCGTAGCGGGGGGAGATACGAGCAGTACTTC.

Many counts were recorded for this clonotype. V gene TRBV7-9 combines with J gene TRBJ2-7; D gene uncertain. Looked up from germline, CDR1 is SEHNR and CDR2 is FQNEAQ (reference sequence). The CDR3 is 16 residues long. Trimming stripped 5 bases from V and 4 bases from J, with 21 bases between. CDR3 coding DNA: TGTGCCAGCAGCACCTGGAGAGGCCCTCGTCCGTACGAGCAGTACTTC. It yields the protein CASSTWRGPRPYEQYF.

This clonotype has ten or more counts. V gene TRBV27 combines with J gene TRBJ1-3; 8 bases agree with TRBD1. The germline V gene has CDR1 MNHEY and CDR2 SMNVEV (reference sequence). The CDR3 has 16 residues. V lost 6 bases and J lost 2; bases outside the gene matches: 9. In nucleotides, the CDR3 is TGTGCCAGCAGACGGACAGGGATTTTGGCTGGAAACACCATATATTTT. Its translation is CASRRTGILAGNTIYF.

This clonotype showed up many times. The gene calls are TRBV20-1 and TRBJ2-1, with 14 bases lining up with TRBD2. The CDR3 is 14 residues long. The trim removed 3 bases at V and 8 bases at J, leaving 3 bases unmatched. Germline-derived CDR1 and CDR2 are DFQATT and SNEGSKA (reference sequence). The CDR3 protein is CSARGLAGDHEQFF. The CDR3 nucleotides are TGCAGTGCTAGGGGACTAGCGGGAGATCATGAGCAGTTCTTC.

This rearrangement joins TRBV11-3 to TRBJ1-2; 8 bases are shared with TRBD1. Germline CDR1 reads SGHNT; CDR2 reads YENEEA. The V and J ends lost 2 bases and 2 bases, in that order; junction bases with no gene match: 7. The CDR3 covers 16 residues. This CDR3 is CASSLPMDRENYGYTF. In DNA, the CDR3 is TGTGCCAGCAGCTTACCAATGGACAGGGAGAACTATGGCTACACCTTC.